The 18 T cell receptor beta chains below come from one sample, sequenced in a study of blood T cell repertoires in COVID-19. TCRdb's table, derived via immunoSEQ multiplex PCR, lists solely in-frame clones and lacks some. This table holds around 200,000 clones, under 85% found once. Sequences were obtained from peripheral blood. The receptors originated from a human donor in a cohort sampled during active COVID-19.

J is TRBJ1-5 and V is TRBV6-6; 9 nucleotides align to TRBD1. Germline CDR1 reads MNHNY; CDR2 reads SVGAGI (reference sequence). The CDR3 length is 14 residues. The V and J ends lost 5 bases and 7 bases, in that order; junction bases with no gene match: 6. CDR3 coding DNA: TGTGCCAGCAGTAACCGGGACAGGGACCAGCCCCAGCATTTT. This encodes CASSNRDRDQPQHF.

The chain is built from TRBV2 and TRBJ1-2, with TRBD1 matching 8 bases. Germline V gene data show CDR1 as SNHLY and CDR2 as FYNNEI. There are 14 residues in the CDR3. Trimming removed 8 bases from V and 6 bases from J; junction bases left unmatched: 11. The CDR3 nucleotides read TGTGCCAGCCGCGTGCGACAGGGGCCGCATGGCTACACCTTC. Protein sequence: CASRVRQGPHGYTF.

This rearrangement joins TRBV2 to TRBJ1-6; no definite D call. The germline CDR1 and CDR2 sequences are SNHLY and FYNNEI. Trimming took 7 bases from V and 8 from J, leaving 18 bases between them. This CDR3 contains 15 residues. CDR3 region: CASTEEPRGDSPLHF. Written as DNA, the CDR3 is TGTGCCAGCACAGAGGAGCCCCGGGGTGATTCACCCCTCCACTTT.

The chain has TRBV10-2 and TRBJ2-7; 12 bases are shared with TRBD2. V gave up 10 bases and J gave up 2 bases; unmatched junction bases: 3. Per the germline V gene, CDR1 is WSHSY and CDR2 is SAAADI. This CDR3 has 13 amino acids. Written as DNA, the CDR3 is TGCGCCACCCGGACTAGCGGGACCTACGAGCAGTACTTC. This sequence encodes CATRTSGTYEQYF.

This clone was detected a few times. The V call is TRBV6-5, the J call TRBJ1-1; D is possibly TRBD1 (5 bases). Germline assignment: CDR1 MNHEY and CDR2 SVGAGI. The CDR3 runs 14 residues. Trimming took 6 bases from V and 4 from J, leaving 15 bases between them. CDR3 protein: CASSLSRVGTEAFF. The DNA for the CDR3 is TGTGCCAGCAGCCTCTCCAGGGTGGGCACTGAAGCTTTCTTT.

Here the CDR3 reads CASSLHVTGALDTQYF. The CDR3, as DNA: TGCGCCAGCAGCTTGCATGTAACAGGGGCTTTAGATACGCAGTATTTT. The V call is TRBV5-1, the J call TRBJ2-3, with 7 bases aligning to TRBD1. Germline trimming cut 1 base from V and 5 bases from J; bases unmatched to any gene: 10. The CDR3 totals 16 residues. CDR1 and CDR2 from the germline V gene are SGHRS and YFSETQ.

The chain joins TRBV2 to TRBJ1-4; TRBD1 is a possible D gene (5 bases). The CDR3 sequence is 14 residues long. CDR1 SNHLY and CDR2 FYNNEI come from the germline V gene. V lost 6 bases, J lost 2 bases, and 10 bases lay in between. CDR3 coding DNA: TGTGCCAGCAGAACGACAGCCACTAATGAAAAACTGTTTTTT. Residues: CASRTTATNEKLFF.

The genes are TRBV18 and TRBJ1-5; D remains unclear. The CDR3 sequence is 16 residues long. The V gene lost 0 bases and the J gene lost 0 bases, with 9 bases spanning the gap. The germline V gene has CDR1 KGHSH and CDR2 LQKENI. Here the CDR3 DNA reads TGTGCCAGCTCACCACCGGGCGGGTATAGCAATCAGCCCCAGCATTTT. Translating it yields CASSPPGGYSNQPQHF.

The J gene is TRBJ2-6, the V gene TRBV5-1, with TRBD1 matching 7 bases. The trim removed 6 bases at V and 0 bases at J, leaving 15 bases unmatched. The CDR3 is 19 amino acids. CDR1 is SGHRS, CDR2 YFSETQ, per germline. CDR3 bases: TGCGCCAGCACCACCAGCGTGGGGACAGCTAGCTCTGGGGCCAACGTCCTGACTTTC. It codes for CASTTSVGTASSGANVLTF.

This clone was picked up a small number of times. The chain is built from TRBV11-2 and TRBJ1-2; 8 nucleotides line up with TRBD1. This CDR3 region has 14 residues. Germline V lookup: CDR1 SGHAT, CDR2 FQNNGV. V lost 0 bases to trimming and J lost 7 bases; unmatched junction nucleotides: 4. The CDR3 region is CASSLDRQGIGYTF. CDR3 coding DNA: TGTGCCAGCAGCTTAGATCGACAGGGGATTGGCTACACCTTC.

The chain recombines TRBV5-6 with TRBJ1-1, with 8 bases that match TRBD1. The trim removed 1 base at V and 3 bases at J, leaving 2 bases unmatched. This CDR3 contains 14 residues. The germline CDR1 and CDR2 sequences are SGHDT and YYEEEE. CDR3 sequence reads: CASSLMDRDTEAFF. Here the CDR3 DNA reads TGTGCCAGCAGCTTGATGGACAGGGACACTGAAGCTTTCTTT.

The rearrangement links TRBV9 to TRBJ2-2, with TRBD2 matching 11 bases. Germline loops: CDR1 SGDLS, CDR2 YYNGEE. CDR3 size: 18 residues. With V trimmed by 3 bases and J by 2 bases, 9 bases remained unmatched. The CDR3 loop is CASSATSGGIINTGELFF. In DNA, the CDR3 is TGTGCCAGCAGCGCTACTAGCGGGGGTATAATTAACACCGGGGAGCTGTTTTTT.

CDR3 loop: CATWTRPYNEQFF. The CDR3 nucleotides read TGTGCCACCTGGACTCGCCCCTACAATGAGCAGTTCTTC. The chain carries TRBV12-3 or TRBV12-4 and TRBJ2-1, with D maybe TRBD2 (5 bases). Trimming cost V 10 bases and J 2 bases, with 12 bases left between them. The CDR3 extends over 13 amino acids.

This sequence joins TRBV5-6 and TRBJ2-1, with TRBD2 as a possible D gene (5 bases). The CDR3 runs to 11 residues. Trimming cost V 3 bases and J 7 bases, with 5 bases left between them. Looked up from germline, CDR1 is SGHDT and CDR2 is YYEEEE. The CDR3 sequence: CASSSGNEQFF. The CDR3 DNA reads as TGTGCCAGCAGCTCGGGAAATGAGCAGTTCTTC.

The chain is built from TRBV6-1 and TRBJ2-3, with a tentative D call TRBD2 (5 bases). V was pared by 0 bases and J by 2 bases, with 12 bases between. The CDR3 length is 16 residues. In germline, CDR1 is MNHNS, CDR2 SASEGT. CDR3 coding DNA: TGTGCCAGCAGTGAAGCGCTAGCCGACCCCACAGATACGCAGTATTTT. Protein sequence: CASSEALADPTDTQYF.

The chain joins TRBV7-2 to TRBJ2-7, with D possibly matching TRBD1 (7 bases). This CDR3 has 15 residues. Germline values: CDR1 SGHTA, CDR2 FQGNSA. Trimming stripped 2 bases from V and 3 bases from J, with 14 bases between. CDR3 DNA sequence: TGTGCCAGCAGCTTACAGGGGGGACGCCTCTACGAGCAGTACTTC. Translated: CASSLQGGRLYEQYF.

The V call is TRBV5-4, the J call TRBJ2-5, with 8 bases lining up with TRBD1. In germline, CDR1 is SGHNT, CDR2 YYREEE (reference sequence). The CDR3 runs to 14 residues. With V trimmed by 4 bases and J by 4 bases, 6 bases remained unmatched. CDR3 residues: CASSPDRVRETQYF. The CDR3 region has the DNA TGTGCCAGCAGCCCGGACAGGGTTCGAGAGACCCAGTACTTC.

In its sample, this clone was seen a few times. The gene calls are TRBV4-1 and TRBJ1-2; possible D gene TRBD1, 6 bases. CDR1 and CDR2 (germline): MGHRA, YSYEKL. V was clipped by 0 bases and J by 8 bases, with 16 bases between them. This CDR3 is 15 amino acids long. The CDR3, as DNA: TGCGCCAGCAGCCAAGATCCGGACAGTCGCAGGGGCTACACCTTC. Amino acids: CASSQDPDSRRGYTF.